This TCR beta chain was identified during a study of blood T cell repertoires in COVID-19. Study-wide background: The United States, Italy and Spain provided the acute and convalescent COVID-19 samples. In each case, the material was cDNA or gDNA derived from T cells, B-cell-depleted T cells, or PBMCs.

With respect to this clone: Other DNA variants within this sample encode the same CDR3.

V trimming: 3 bases; J trimming: 4 bases; junction bases outside the gene matches: 0. The CDR3 contains 13 residues. Germline CDR1 and CDR2: MNHEY and SMNVEV (reference sequence). Study processing details: Estimated nucleated cell counts came from reference gene primer amplification. TCRdb keeps only in-frame clones here, not all; method: immunoSEQ multiplex PCR. D and trimming were read from the DNA, whereas the V and J calls and clone size are those reported in that table. The data show approximately 30,000 clones, 93% seen once. The clonotype originates from a human donor in a cohort sampled during active COVID-19. The V call is TRBV27, the J call TRBJ2-1, with 7 nucleotides matching TRBD1. The source material was peripheral blood. The CDR3: CASSLGQYNEQFF. The DNA of the CDR3 is TGTGCCAGCAGTTTGGGACAGTACAATGAGCAGTTCTTC.